These 13 T cell receptor beta chains originate from one sample sequenced in a study of blood T cell repertoires in COVID-19. The repertoire was sequenced with immunoSEQ multiplex PCR; TCRdb's copy has only in-frame clones and lacks some. The table shows roughly 250,000 clones, with about 85% occurring only once. The sample was peripheral blood. Every receptor here comes from a human donor with COVID-19, enrolled during active disease. The donor label of this sample is uncertain.

This clone was observed once. This chain connects TRBV9 to TRBJ1-1, with D tentatively TRBD1 (6 bases). The germline V gene has CDR1 SGDLS and CDR2 YYNGEE. The CDR3 runs to 14 residues. V was pared by 4 bases and J by 0 bases, with 10 bases between. CDR3 in amino acids: CASSSPGVNTEAFF. Written as DNA, the CDR3 is TGTGCCAGCAGCTCCCCAGGGGTGAACACTGAAGCTTTCTTT.

In its sample, this clone was seen many times. The rearrangement links TRBV2 to TRBJ2-5; 7 bases agree with TRBD1. V lost 7 bases and J lost 2; bases outside the gene matches: 7. The germline V gene has CDR1 SNHLY and CDR2 FYNNEI. CDR3 length: 14 amino acids. CDR3 amino acids: CASNTGALQETQYF. DNA of the CDR3: TGTGCCAGCAACACAGGGGCCTTGCAAGAGACCCAGTACTTC.

This clone has just a few counts. This chain links TRBV9 with TRBJ1-3; D is ambiguous. This CDR3 has 14 residues. Germline loops: CDR1 SGDLS, CDR2 YYNGEE. The V and J ends lost 4 bases and 0 bases respectively, with 8 bases between them. The CDR3: CASSRGTSGNTIYF. The CDR3 bases are TGTGCCAGCAGCCGGGGAACCTCTGGAAACACCATATATTTT.

The V and J genes are TRBV7-3 and TRBJ1-1; D might be TRBD1 (5 bases). Germline V gene data show CDR1 as SGHTA and CDR2 as FQGTGA. Between the trimmed V and J ends, which lost 5 bases and 5 bases, there was a span of 21 bases. The CDR3 loop spans 16 amino acids. The CDR3 coding sequence is TGTGCCAGCAGCACCCTCGGGGGTCGAACGAGGACTGAAGCTTTCTTT. This translates into CASSTLGGRTRTEAFF. The whole variable domain, filled in from reference TRBV7-3 and TRBJ1-1, reads GAGVSQTPSNKVTEKGKYVELRCDPISGHTALYWYRQSLGQGPEFLIYFQGTGAADDSGLPNDRFFAVRPEGSVSTLKIQRTERGDSAVYLCASSTLGGRTRTEAFFGQGTRLTVV.

The V and J genes are TRBV29-1 and TRBJ2-1; D ambiguous. Germline-derived CDR1 and CDR2 are SQVTM and ANQGSEA. V dropped 4 bases and J dropped 0 bases, with 4 bases sitting between them. The CDR3 is made up of 12 amino acids. The CDR3 sequence: CSVAVSYNEQFF. The CDR3 DNA sequence: TGCAGCGTTGCCGTCTCCTACAATGAGCAGTTCTTC.

The chain recombines TRBV15 with TRBJ2-5; a possible D gene is TRBD2 (5 bases). Deletions cut 0 bases from V and 3 bases from J, with 11 bases between. Germline V gives CDR1 LNHNV, CDR2 YYDKDF (reference sequence). The CDR3 is 15 residues long. The CDR3 bases are TGTGCCACCAGCAGAGATCCGGGGTCGGAAGAGACCCAGTACTTC. This encodes CATSRDPGSEETQYF.

The V call is TRBV27, the J call TRBJ2-1; 13 bases are shared with TRBD2. With V trimmed by 3 bases and J by 9 bases, 14 bases remained unmatched. Germline CDR1 MNHEY, CDR2 SMNVEV (reference sequence). The CDR3 has 18 residues. The DNA of the CDR3 is TGTGCCAGCAGTTTGCGGACTAGCGGGAGTGGTTGGGTGAGTGAGCAGTTCTTC. This codes for CASSLRTSGSGWVSEQFF.

The chain joins TRBV28 to TRBJ2-3; 8 bases are shared with TRBD1. This CDR3 spans 16 amino acids. The junction had 9 bases not matched to a gene; V was cut back by 4 bases and J by 3 bases. Germline CDR1 MDHEN, CDR2 SYDVKM. The CDR3 sequence: CASSSRVGQGTDTQYF. The CDR3 DNA reads as TGTGCCAGCAGTTCCCGGGTTGGACAGGGAACAGATACGCAGTATTTT.

The DNA of the CDR3 is TGTGCCAGCAGCCATCGCGGGACAGCCACTAACACTGAAGCTTTCTTT. Its protein is CASSHRGTATNTEAFF. J is TRBJ1-1 and V is TRBV11-2; 7 bases are a match to TRBD1. This CDR3 has 16 residues. Trimming cost V 5 bases and J 2 bases; bases outside gene matches: 11. In germline, CDR1 is SGHAT, CDR2 FQNNGV.

This chain connects TRBV2 to TRBJ2-2, with D possibly being TRBD2 (5 bases). V shed 6 bases and J shed 6 bases, with 11 bases lying between them. CDR1 is SNHLY and CDR2 is FYNNEI in the germline V gene. This CDR3 comprises 13 residues. The CDR3 loop is CASSADLAGELFF. The CDR3 region has the DNA TGTGCCAGCAGCGCGGACTTGGCCGGGGAGCTGTTTTTT.

In the case of this clone: The sample contains more than one DNA sequence encoding this CDR3. This sequence joins TRBV5-1 and TRBJ2-5, with D tentatively TRBD2 (6 bases). Germline CDR1 is SGHRS and CDR2 is YFSETQ. Trimming shortened V by 2 bases and J by 5 bases, and 10 bases separated the two germline ends. The length of the CDR3 is 13 residues. The CDR3 DNA reads as TGCGCCAGCAGCTTACGGGGGTTGGAGACCCAGTACTTC. Its protein product is CASSLRGLETQYF.

The V call is TRBV6-5, the J call TRBJ2-5; a possible D gene is TRBD1 (6 bases). V lost 5 bases, J lost 1 base, and 11 bases lay in between. CDR3 size: 14 residues. CDR1 MNHEY and CDR2 SVGAGI come from the germline V gene. The CDR3 DNA follows: TGTGCCAGCAGTCCAGACAGGATCCAAGAGACCCAGTACTTC. Protein product: CASSPDRIQETQYF.

The chain recombines TRBV9 with TRBJ1-1; D gene ambiguous. The CDR3 runs to 14 residues. Germline CDR1 is SGDLS and CDR2 is YYNGEE. V was cut by 0 bases and J by 0 bases, with 6 bases left in between. The CDR3, as DNA: TGTGCCAGCAGCGTAGCGGGGTTGAACACTGAAGCTTTCTTT. Its translation: CASSVAGLNTEAFF.